These 7 T cell receptor beta chains were all obtained from the same sample, sequenced in a study of blood T cell repertoires in COVID-19. Generated by immunoSEQ multiplex PCR, the TCRdb table keeps only in-frame clones and is missing some. This table holds roughly 76,000 clones, around 89% found once. Sequencing was performed on peripheral blood. The receptors originated from a man aged 65-85 years with active or convalescent COVID-19.

The genes are TRBV6-1 and TRBJ1-6; unclear D gene. Looked up from germline, CDR1 is MNHNS and CDR2 is SASEGT. The CDR3 runs 15 residues. Trimming stripped 3 bases from V and 0 bases from J, with 6 bases between. CDR3 nucleotides: TGTGCCAGCAGTGACACAAGCTCCTATAATTCACCCCTCCACTTT. Translating it yields CASSDTSSYNSPLHF.

The count of this clone is one. The J gene is TRBJ2-7, the V gene TRBV4-2; D might be TRBD2 (6 bases). The CDR3 is 13 amino acids. The V and J ends lost 0 bases and 6 bases respectively, with 9 bases between them. Germline V CDR1 and CDR2: LGHNA, YNFKEQ. Here the CDR3 reads CASSQDSGFEQYF. The CDR3 region has the DNA TGTGCCAGCAGCCAAGATAGCGGTTTCGAGCAGTACTTC.

The genes are TRBV6-5 and TRBJ1-5; no clear D. The CDR3 is 12 amino acids. Per the germline V gene, CDR1 is MNHEY and CDR2 is SVGAGI. Trimming left V 7 bases short and J 5 bases short, with 9 bases between. The CDR3 region is CASNRRDQPQHF. In DNA form, the CDR3 reads TGTGCCAGCAATCGGAGGGATCAGCCCCAGCATTTT.

This chain uses TRBV5-1 with TRBJ2-3, with TRBD2 matching over 7 bases. Germline CDR1 and CDR2: SGHRS and YFSETQ. With V trimmed by 0 bases and J by 0 bases, 4 bases remained unmatched. This CDR3 spans 16 amino acids. The CDR3 DNA is TGCGCCAGCAGCTTGGGGATTAGCGGGAGCACAGATACGCAGTATTTT. Residues: CASSLGISGSTDTQYF.

The chain recombines TRBV25-1 with TRBJ1-1; no definite D call. Trimming stripped 8 bases from V and 3 bases from J, with 13 bases between. The CDR3 has 13 amino acids. The germline CDR1 and CDR2 sequences are MGHDK and SYGVNS. CDR3 region: CASRGEVYTEAFF. For the CDR3, the DNA is TGTGCCAGCCGTGGGGAGGTGTACACTGAAGCTTTCTTT.

The chain carries TRBV5-1 and TRBJ2-7; possibly TRBD2 for D (6 bases). The ends were cut back, 1 base at V and 1 base at J, with 15 bases in the middle. This CDR3 comprises 16 residues. CDR1 SGHRS and CDR2 YFSETQ come from the germline V gene. This chain's CDR3 is CASSLTELRGSYEQYF. CDR3 nucleotides: TGCGCCAGCAGCTTGACCGAGCTCCGGGGGTCCTACGAGCAGTACTTC.

The rearrangement links TRBV28 to TRBJ1-5; 7 bases are shared with TRBD1. CDR3 length: 13 residues. Unmatched junction bases numbered 6, after V lost 5 bases and J lost 8 bases. Looked up from germline, CDR1 is MDHEN and CDR2 is SYDVKM. The CDR3 loop is CASSVQGLEPQHF. The CDR3 region has the DNA TGTGCCAGCAGTGTACAGGGGCTGGAGCCCCAGCATTTT.